The 27 T cell receptor beta chains below were found in one sample sequenced in a study of blood T cells in healthy people across ages. Next came a second PCR, run for about 7 to 12 cycles, which used a sample-barcoded 5' primer along with a J-beta primer mix. MiXCR, run by TCRdb on the 5' RACE reads, gives a single entry per CDR3 protein. The sample has 700,000 to 800,000 distinct CDR3 sequences, more than 40% seen once. Specimen: blood. Receptor source: a woman aged 60-70 years in good health.

The chain is built from TRBV20-1 and TRBJ2-5; D is perhaps TRBD2 (7 bases). Germline loops: CDR1 DFQATT, CDR2 SNEGSKA (reference sequence). With 0 bases removed from V and 10 bases from J, the gap between germline ends came to 30 bases. The CDR3 totals 18 residues. In DNA, the CDR3 is TGCAGTGCTAGAGAGAGGCCGGGTTGGACAGCCTCCGCGGGGGACCAGTACTTC. This encodes CSARERPGWTASAGDQYF.

The DNA of the CDR3 is TGTGCCAGCAGCCCCAGGGGGCAGCTCGAGACCCAGTACTTC. It codes for CASSPRGQLETQYF. The gene calls are TRBV11-2 and TRBJ2-5; 8 bases match TRBD1. CDR1 is SGHAT and CDR2 is FQNNGV in the germline V gene. With V trimmed by 5 bases and J by 5 bases, 7 bases remained unmatched. CDR3 length equals 14 residues.

The chain uses TRBV7-9 and TRBJ1-2, with 10 bases lining up with TRBD1. The CDR3 has 17 residues. Germline V gene lookup returns CDR1 SEHNR and CDR2 FQNEAQ (reference sequence). Trimming took 5 bases from V and 2 from J; bases not matched to a gene: 11. The CDR3 here is CASSTAGQGWENYGYTF. Written as DNA, the CDR3 is TGTGCCAGCAGCACCGCGGGACAGGGGTGGGAAAACTATGGCTACACCTTC.

This clonotype was observed a few times. V usage is TRBV27 and J usage is TRBJ2-7; possible D gene TRBD1, 6 bases. The CDR3 has 13 residues. CDR1 MNHEY and CDR2 SMNVEV come from the germline V gene (reference sequence). V gave up 6 bases and J gave up 0 bases, with 9 bases separating them. The CDR3: CASRTGTSYEQYF. The CDR3 nucleotides read TGTGCCAGCAGGACAGGCACCTCCTACGAGCAGTACTTC.

The J gene is TRBJ2-1, the V gene TRBV6-2 or TRBV6-3; 8 bases align to TRBD2. There are 14 residues in the CDR3. CDR1 is MNHEY and CDR2 is SVGEGT in the germline V gene. V was clipped by 3 bases and J by 5 bases; unmatched bases: 3. CDR3 residues: CASSYLAGDNEQFF. CDR3 DNA: TGTGCCAGCAGTTATCTAGCGGGTGACAATGAGCAGTTCTTC.

The chain has TRBV5-1 and TRBJ2-3; perhaps TRBD1 as D (6 bases). This CDR3 is built from 15 residues. V was clipped by 4 bases and J by 5 bases, with 17 bases between them. Germline V gene lookup returns CDR1 SGHRS and CDR2 YFSETQ. The CDR3 DNA reads TGCGCCAGCAGCGGGGGACAACCGACTCGAGATACGCAGTATTTT. The encoded protein is CASSGGQPTRDTQYF.

This clonotype was seen a handful of times. The chain links TRBV5-1 to TRBJ2-5; weak D call: TRBD2 (7 bases). The ends were cut back, 1 base at V and 4 bases at J, with 14 bases in the middle. This CDR3 has 15 residues. The germline V gene encodes CDR1 SGHRS and CDR2 YFSETQ. DNA of the CDR3: TGCGCCAGCAGCTTGAGGCGGGGGCTCTCAGAGACCCAGTACTTC. Translating gives CASSLRRGLSETQYF.

In the case of this clonotype: A much larger clone differs from this one at a single base, so this may be a read error. The J gene is TRBJ2-4, the V gene TRBV12-3 or TRBV12-4; D perhaps matches TRBD2 (6 bases). The J call may not be correct, given that the DNA end is closer to TRBJ2-7. The CDR3 length is 15 residues. The CDR3 nucleotides read TGTGCCAGCAGTTTAGATTCAACGGGAGTTAACGAGCAGTACTTC. Amino acid sequence: CASSLDSTGVNEQYF.

The V and J genes are TRBV7-2 and TRBJ2-4; either TRBD1 or TRBD2 may supply D (6 bases each). Deletions cut 3 bases from V and 10 bases from J, with 37 bases between. Germline V lookup: CDR1 SGHTA, CDR2 FQGNSA. The CDR3 is 21 residues long. The DNA of the CDR3 is TGTGCCAGCAGCTTTGGTTGGGGTATTACAGGGACCATAAAAAGCGGAGGGATTCAGTACTTC. Its translation is CASSFGWGITGTIKSGGIQYF.

The chain links TRBV12-5 to TRBJ1-4; no reliable D call. Trimming shortened V by 8 bases and J by 0 bases, and 7 bases separated the two germline ends. CDR3 length: 13 amino acids. In germline, CDR1 is LGHNT, CDR2 FRNRAP. CDR3 region: CASTWATNEKLFF. The CDR3, as DNA: TGTGCTAGTACCTGGGCAACTAATGAAAAACTGTTTTTT.

This rearrangement joins TRBV24-1 to TRBJ2-7; D perhaps matches TRBD1 (6 bases). The CDR3 totals 15 residues. The germline CDR1 and CDR2 sequences are KGHDR and SFDVKD. V lost 1 base, J lost 0 bases, and 9 bases lay in between. DNA of the CDR3: TGTGCCACCAGTGATTTAACACAGGGCTCCTACGAGCAGTACTTC. Protein sequence: CATSDLTQGSYEQYF.

The V gene is TRBV7-9, the J gene TRBJ2-5; 9 positions match TRBD2. CDR1 is SEHNR and CDR2 is FQNEAQ in the germline V gene (reference sequence). The CDR3 has 15 residues. With V trimmed by 0 bases and J by 11 bases, 10 bases remained unmatched. The CDR3 bases are TGTGCCAGCAGCTTAGCTAGCGGGAGCACGGGAGAGCAGTACTTC. Amino acid sequence: CASSLASGSTGEQYF.

The chain couples TRBV2 to TRBJ1-2, with TRBD1 as a possible D gene (6 bases). V was clipped by 0 bases and J by 6 bases, with 11 bases between them. The germline V gene encodes CDR1 SNHLY and CDR2 FYNNEI. This CDR3 contains 14 residues. In nucleotides, the CDR3 is TGTGCCAGCAGTGAAGCGCGGGGGGACAATGGCTACACCTTC. Translation gives CASSEARGDNGYTF.

This clonotype was observed a handful of times. The chain recombines TRBV4-1 with TRBJ1-5; possible D gene TRBD1, 5 bases. CDR1 and CDR2 from the germline V gene are MGHRA and YSYEKL. CDR3 length: 15 amino acids. V shed 5 bases and J shed 0 bases, with 11 bases lying between them. This chain's CDR3 is CASSRGGYSNQPQHF. CDR3 nucleotide sequence: TGCGCCAGCAGCAGGGGAGGATATAGCAATCAGCCCCAGCATTTT.

This clonotype has just a few counts. V is TRBV20-1 and J is TRBJ2-7; no definite D call. The CDR3 covers 14 residues. Trimming stripped 5 bases from V and 3 bases from J, with 17 bases between. Germline values: CDR1 DFQATT, CDR2 SNEGSKA (reference sequence). Here the CDR3 reads CSAGARRQIYEQYF. In nucleotides, the CDR3 is TGCAGTGCTGGCGCAAGGCGCCAGATCTACGAGCAGTACTTC.

This clonotype was counted a few times. The V gene is TRBV10-2, the J gene TRBJ2-1, with 12 bases aligning to TRBD2. J gave up 7 bases and V 6 bases, and 10 bases lay outside the gene matches. This CDR3 region has 16 residues. Germline V gene sequence: CDR1 WSHSY, CDR2 SAAADI. In nucleotides, the CDR3 is TGCGCCAGCAGACGCACGACTAGCGGGAGTAAAAATGAGCAGTTCTTC. Translated, it gives CASRRTTSGSKNEQFF.

The chain couples TRBV18 to TRBJ1-1; D gene unclear. Trimming cost V 2 bases and J 0 bases, with 13 bases left between them. This CDR3 contains 16 residues. CDR1 KGHSH and CDR2 LQKENI come from the germline V gene. The CDR3 spells CASSPGTGAMNTEAFF. The CDR3 DNA reads as TGTGCCAGCTCACCAGGCACGGGAGCTATGAACACTGAAGCTTTCTTT.

The chain links TRBV2 to TRBJ1-5; TRBD1 is a possible D gene (6 bases). Trimming stripped 6 bases from V and 8 bases from J, with 17 bases between. The CDR3 has 14 residues. Germline values: CDR1 SNHLY, CDR2 FYNNEI. CDR3 sequence reads: CASRGGTGTKPQHF. CDR3 nucleotides: TGTGCCAGCAGGGGCGGAACCGGGACAAAGCCCCAGCATTTT. Drawing the rest from reference TRBV2 and TRBJ1-5, the complete variable domain is EPEVTQTPSHQVTQMGQEVILRCVPISNHLYFYWYRQILGQKVEFLVSFYNNEISEKSEIFDDQFSVERPDGSNFTLKIRSTKLEDSAMYFCASRGGTGTKPQHFGDGTRLSIL.

The V gene is TRBV7-2, the J gene TRBJ2-5, with 9 positions matching TRBD2. CDR1 is SGHTA, CDR2 FQGNSA, per germline. The CDR3 is made up of 16 amino acids. V gave up 5 bases and J gave up 5 bases; unmatched junction bases: 12. The chain's CDR3 is CASSISRGLASETQYF. DNA of the CDR3: TGTGCCAGCAGCATCAGCCGTGGACTAGCGTCGGAGACCCAGTACTTC.

The rearrangement joins TRBV28 to TRBJ2-3; perhaps TRBD2 as D (6 bases). Germline V CDR1 and CDR2: MDHEN, SYDVKM. V was cut by 8 bases and J by 3 bases, with 18 bases left in between. The CDR3 has 15 residues. CDR3 nucleotides: TGTGCCAGCGCCCCCCCGGTGGAGGGGACAGATACGCAGTATTTT. Its protein is CASAPPVEGTDTQYF.

This clonotype was detected only once. The chain uses TRBV5-1 and TRBJ1-5; unclear D gene. V was cut by 1 base and J by 4 bases, with 21 bases left in between. CDR1 SGHRS and CDR2 YFSETQ come from the germline V gene. This CDR3 has 18 residues. CDR3 coding DNA: TGCGCCAGCAGCTTGAAGAGGTCACCCCAAGGATGGAATCAGCCCCAGCATTTT. Residues: CASSLKRSPQGWNQPQHF.

This clonotype was detected only a few times. The chain recombines TRBV10-2 with TRBJ2-3; 12 nucleotides agree with TRBD2. Trimming took 4 bases from V and 5 from J; bases not matched to a gene: 13. The CDR3 totals 18 residues. Germline V CDR1 and CDR2: WSHSY, SAAADI. CDR3 residues: CASSASWASGGALDTQYF. The DNA for the CDR3 is TGCGCCAGCAGTGCCTCGTGGGCTAGCGGGGGGGCATTAGATACGCAGTATTTT.

This clonotype turned up a few times. The gene calls are TRBV20-1 and TRBJ2-5; 9 positions agree with TRBD1. In germline, CDR1 is DFQATT, CDR2 SNEGSKA (reference sequence). CDR3 size: 14 residues. J lost 11 bases, V lost 1 base, and 11 bases had no gene match. The CDR3 is CSARVTGQGEEQYF. The CDR3 coding sequence is TGCAGTGCTAGAGTTACGGGACAGGGTGAAGAGCAGTACTTC.

This clonotype was observed a few times. This chain connects TRBV3-1 to TRBJ1-5; D not certain. Trimming removed 0 bases at V and 4 bases at J, with 10 bases between. This CDR3 spans 15 amino acids. Germline V gene data show CDR1 as LGHDT and CDR2 as YNNKEL (reference sequence). The CDR3 bases are TGTGCCAGCAGCCAAGATTCTGGGCTAAATCAGCCCCAGCATTTT. As protein: CASSQDSGLNQPQHF.

The genes are TRBV7-8 and TRBJ2-1, with 9 bases fitting TRBD2. Germline trimming cut 3 bases from V and 2 bases from J; bases unmatched to any gene: 5. CDR1 and CDR2 (germline): SGHVS, FQNEAQ. The CDR3 is made up of 16 amino acids. CDR3 region: CASSFFASGTYNEQFF. Written as DNA, the CDR3 is TGTGCCAGCAGCTTTTTTGCTAGCGGGACCTACAATGAGCAGTTCTTC.

The chain joins TRBV6-5 to TRBJ1-6; 7 bases map to TRBD1. Looked up from germline, CDR1 is MNHEY and CDR2 is SVGAGI. The CDR3 covers 16 residues. V lost 0 bases and J lost 10; bases outside the gene matches: 9. CDR3: CASSYSTGTAKSPLHF. The DNA for the CDR3 is TGTGCCAGCAGTTACTCGACCGGGACAGCAAAATCACCCCTCCACTTT.

The rearrangement links TRBV14 to TRBJ2-1; the D gene is possibly TRBD2 (6 bases). The CDR3 has 13 amino acids. The germline CDR1 and CDR2 sequences are SGHDN and FVKESK. V shed 5 bases and J shed 12 bases, with 17 bases lying between them. CDR3 DNA sequence: TGTGCCAGCAGCACCCGGATTCAGGGAGGGCAGTTCTTC. Translated: CASSTRIQGGQFF. The variable domain in full, completed from reference TRBV14 and TRBJ2-1, reads EAGVTQFPSHSVIEKGQTVTLRCDPISGHDNLYWYRRVMGKEIKFLLHFVKESKQDESGMPNNRFLAERTGGTYSTLKVQPAELEDSGVYFCASSTRIQGGQFFGPGTRLTVL.